The rows below give T cell receptor beta chains drawn from one sample of a study of cytomegalovirus exposure and HLA in healthy donors. TCRdb's table, derived via immunoSEQ multiplex PCR, lists solely in-frame clones and lacks some. The sample records around 41,000 clones, approximately 47% being singletons. Input material: PBMCs. These receptors were taken from a man aged 55 to 70 in good health and CMV-seronegative. The CDR3 runs from the conserved cysteine through the conserved F or W. Fields, in order: D gene, clone size, V gene, J gene, CDR3 protein, CDR3 DNA. The D gene is left open where the match is weak. Size tells how often a clone was seen (once, few, many) or the class of an expanded clone, and some rows leave it out.

d_gene: TRBD1
abundance: few
v_gene: TRBV2
j_gene: TRBJ1-1
CDR3aa: CASIRGTVTEAFF
CDR3nt: TGTGCCAGCATCCGGGGGACAGTCACTGAAGCTTTCTTT

d_gene: TRBD2
abundance: NA
v_gene: TRBV11-2
j_gene: TRBJ2-3
CDR3aa: CASSLTSGNTDTQYF
CDR3nt: TGTGCCAGCAGCTTGACTAGCGGGAACACAGATACGCAGTATTTT

d_gene: TRBD1
abundance: few
v_gene: TRBV4-3
j_gene: TRBJ1-2
CDR3aa: CASSQDLFLTGGNGYTF
CDR3nt: TGCGCCAGCAGCCAAGATCTTTTTTTGACAGGGGGTAATGGCTACACCTTC

d_gene: NA
abundance: NA
v_gene: TRBV30
j_gene: TRBJ1-2
CDR3aa: CAWRGPGVALNGYTF
CDR3nt: TGTGCCTGGCGGGGTCCGGGGGTGGCTCTCAATGGCTACACCTTC

d_gene: NA
abundance: NA
v_gene: TRBV9
j_gene: TRBJ2-1
CDR3aa: CASSAASAREEFF
CDR3nt: TGTGCCAGCAGCGCAGCCTCGGCCCGAGAGGAGTTCTTC

d_gene: NA
abundance: NA
v_gene: TRBV19
j_gene: TRBJ1-2
CDR3aa: CASKAETGDYGYTF
CDR3nt: TGTGCCAGTAAAGCAGAAACAGGCGATTATGGCTACACCTTC

d_gene: NA
abundance: few
v_gene: TRBV2
j_gene: TRBJ1-5
CDR3aa: CASRLEDNQPQHF
CDR3nt: TGTGCCAGCCGCCTGGAGGACAATCAGCCCCAGCATTTT

d_gene: NA
abundance: NA
v_gene: TRBV9
j_gene: TRBJ2-7
CDR3aa: CASSSGVGAYEQYF
CDR3nt: TGTGCCAGCAGCTCCGGCGTAGGAGCCTACGAGCAGTACTTC

d_gene: TRBD2
abundance: NA
v_gene: TRBV7-2
j_gene: TRBJ2-7
CDR3aa: CASSLDTAGREQYF
CDR3nt: TGTGCCAGCAGCTTAGACACAGCGGGGCGAGAGCAGTACTTC

d_gene: NA
abundance: few
v_gene: TRBV4-3
j_gene: TRBJ1-3
CDR3aa: CASSLRLYGGNTIYF
CDR3nt: TGCGCCAGCAGCTTACGACTTTATGGGGGAAACACCATATATTTT

d_gene: NA
abundance: NA
v_gene: TRBV28
j_gene: TRBJ1-1
CDR3aa: CASSPPQSGTEAFF
CDR3nt: TGTGCCAGCAGTCCCCCCCAATCGGGCACTGAAGCTTTCTTT

d_gene: NA
abundance: many
v_gene: TRBV7-2
j_gene: TRBJ2-1
CDR3aa: CASSIPKRDEQFF
CDR3nt: TGTGCCAGCAGCATCCCTAAGCGCGATGAGCAGTTCTTC

d_gene: TRBD1
abundance: NA
v_gene: TRBV29-1
j_gene: TRBJ2-3
CDR3aa: CSVRQGMNTDTQYF
CDR3nt: TGCAGCGTTCGACAGGGAATGAACACAGATACGCAGTATTTT

d_gene: NA
abundance: NA
v_gene: TRBV30
j_gene: TRBJ1-1
CDR3aa: CAWSVPWRGEAFF
CDR3nt: TGTGCCTGGAGTGTACCCTGGAGGGGAGAAGCTTTCTTT

d_gene: NA
abundance: NA
v_gene: TRBV5-1
j_gene: TRBJ2-1
CDR3aa: CASSLEEIPFF
CDR3nt: TGCGCCAGCAGCTTGGAAGAGATTCCGTTCTTC

d_gene: NA
abundance: few
v_gene: TRBV28
j_gene: TRBJ1-3
CDR3aa: CASSLRPSSGNTIYF
CDR3nt: TGTGCCAGCAGTTTACGCCCGAGCTCTGGAAACACCATATATTTT

d_gene: NA
abundance: NA
v_gene: TRBV27
j_gene: TRBJ1-3
CDR3aa: CASSSPGVGNTIYF
CDR3nt: TGTGCCAGCAGCTCCCCAGGGGTTGGAAACACCATATATTTT

d_gene: TRBD1
abundance: NA
v_gene: TRBV30
j_gene: TRBJ2-7
CDR3aa: CAWTGQGAISYEQYF
CDR3nt: TGTGCCTGGACCGGACAGGGGGCGATCTCCTACGAGCAGTACTTC

d_gene: TRBD2
abundance: once
v_gene: TRBV6-5
j_gene: TRBJ2-7
CDR3aa: CASSGWTSVYEQYF
CDR3nt: TGTGCCAGCAGCGGGTGGACTAGCGTATACGAGCAGTACTTC

d_gene: TRBD1
abundance: NA
v_gene: TRBV10-3
j_gene: TRBJ1-4
CDR3aa: CAIRPGQGNEKLFF
CDR3nt: TGTGCCATCAGGCCGGGACAGGGAAATGAAAAACTGTTTTTT

d_gene: TRBD2
abundance: NA
v_gene: TRBV6-5
j_gene: TRBJ2-7
CDR3aa: CASSYSPQGGYEQYF
CDR3nt: TGTGCCAGCAGTTACTCCCCCCAGGGAGGGTACGAGCAGTACTTC

d_gene: NA
abundance: NA
v_gene: TRBV4-2
j_gene: TRBJ2-1
CDR3aa: CASSQDNGGTYNEQFF
CDR3nt: TGTGCCAGCAGCCAAGATAACGGGGGAACCTACAATGAGCAGTTCTTC

d_gene: NA
abundance: NA
v_gene: TRBV5-1
j_gene: TRBJ2-3
CDR3aa: CASSLGQDTQYF
CDR3nt: TGCGCCAGCAGCTTGGGACAAGATACGCAGTATTTT

d_gene: NA
abundance: NA
v_gene: TRBV30
j_gene: TRBJ1-5
CDR3aa: CAWGGVYGEVQPQHF
CDR3nt: TGTGCCTGGGGGGGGGTTTACGGGGAGGTTCAGCCCCAGCATTTT

d_gene: NA
abundance: medium-sized
v_gene: TRBV6-1
j_gene: TRBJ2-2
CDR3aa: CASSEWRPGTGELFF
CDR3nt: TGTGCCAGCAGTGAGTGGAGGCCTGGCACCGGGGAGCTGTTTTTT

d_gene: TRBD2
abundance: NA
v_gene: TRBV28
j_gene: TRBJ2-1
CDR3aa: CATRLASNEQFF
CDR3nt: TGTGCCACCCGACTAGCGTCCAATGAGCAGTTCTTC

d_gene: NA
abundance: few
v_gene: TRBV6-1
j_gene: TRBJ1-1
CDR3aa: CASMTERASTEAFF
CDR3nt: TGTGCCAGCATGACCGAGAGGGCCAGCACTGAAGCTTTCTTT

d_gene: NA
abundance: NA
v_gene: TRBV11-3
j_gene: TRBJ2-7
CDR3aa: CASRSEESPEQYF
CDR3nt: TGTGCCAGCAGGTCAGAGGAGAGTCCCGAGCAGTACTTC

d_gene: TRBD2
abundance: NA
v_gene: TRBV5-1
j_gene: TRBJ2-1
CDR3aa: CASSFGLAGSNEQFF
CDR3nt: TGCGCCAGCAGCTTCGGACTAGCGGGGTCCAATGAGCAGTTCTTC

d_gene: TRBD1
abundance: few
v_gene: TRBV30
j_gene: TRBJ2-7
CDR3aa: CAWTSGQGLSEQYF
CDR3nt: TGTGCCTGGACCTCCGGACAGGGGTTATCCGAGCAGTACTTC

d_gene: NA
abundance: NA
v_gene: TRBV29-1
j_gene: TRBJ2-6
CDR3aa: CSVGQSGANVLTF
CDR3nt: TGCAGCGTCGGACAGTCTGGGGCCAACGTCCTGACTTTC

d_gene: NA
abundance: NA
v_gene: TRBV7-3
j_gene: TRBJ1-1
CDR3aa: CASSLSGAVNTEAFF
CDR3nt: TGTGCCAGCAGCTTAAGCGGCGCCGTGAACACTGAAGCTTTCTTT